This entry features one T cell receptor beta chain sequence. Its target is not known. This CDR3 is built from 14 residues. J gave up 0 bases and V 6 bases, and 5 bases lay outside the gene matches. The germline V gene encodes CDR1 SGHTA and CDR2 FQGNSA. The data were taken from a study of beta chain features in type 1 diabetes. Study-wide results and limits: Any PCR bias toward short templates would affect both groups alike.

The study reverse transcribed the entire isolated RNA, so it sequenced expressed TCRB transcripts. Data came from immunoSEQ multiplex PCR; TCRdb stores just in-frame clones and leaves some out. The profile shows 310,000 or so clones, approximately 11% of them singletons. V and J are TRBV7-2 and TRBJ2-7, with TRBD1 matching over 7 bases. Specimen: naive CD4+ T cells from blood. The sequence was obtained from a woman between 25 and 40 years old in good health. The CDR3, as DNA: TGTGCCAGCAGTTTCGACAGGGCCTCCTACGAGCAGTACTTC. Protein product: CASSFDRASYEQYF.